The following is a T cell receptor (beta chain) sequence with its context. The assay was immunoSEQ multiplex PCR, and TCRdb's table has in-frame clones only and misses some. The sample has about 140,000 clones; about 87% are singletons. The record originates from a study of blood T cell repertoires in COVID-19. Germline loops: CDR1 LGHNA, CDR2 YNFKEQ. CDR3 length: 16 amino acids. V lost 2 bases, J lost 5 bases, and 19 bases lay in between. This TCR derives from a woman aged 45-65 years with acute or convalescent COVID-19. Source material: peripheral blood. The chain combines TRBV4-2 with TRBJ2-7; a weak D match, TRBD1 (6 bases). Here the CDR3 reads CASSQQHGNSGDEQYF. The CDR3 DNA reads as TGTGCCAGCAGCCAACAGCACGGGAATTCAGGGGACGAGCAGTACTTC.